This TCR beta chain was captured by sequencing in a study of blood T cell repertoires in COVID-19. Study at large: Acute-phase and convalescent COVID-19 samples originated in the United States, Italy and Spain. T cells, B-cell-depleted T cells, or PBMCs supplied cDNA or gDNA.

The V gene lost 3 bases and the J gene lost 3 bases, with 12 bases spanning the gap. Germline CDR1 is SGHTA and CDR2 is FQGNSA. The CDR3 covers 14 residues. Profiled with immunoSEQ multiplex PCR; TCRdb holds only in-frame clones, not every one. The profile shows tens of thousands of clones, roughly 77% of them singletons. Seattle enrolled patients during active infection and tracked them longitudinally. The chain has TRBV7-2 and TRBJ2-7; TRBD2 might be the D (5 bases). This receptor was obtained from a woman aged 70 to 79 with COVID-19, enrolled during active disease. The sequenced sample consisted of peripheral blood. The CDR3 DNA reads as TGTGCCAGCAGCTTCGCCGCAGACTACTACGAGCAGTACTTC. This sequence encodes CASSFAADYYEQYF.